The 32 T cell receptor beta chains below were found in one sample sequenced in a study of PD-1 blockade in mismatch repair-deficient tumors (dated by TCRdb to the late 2010s). Library preparation was by the immunoSEQ multiplex PCR assay. TCRdb took this table from immuneACCESS and kept in-frame rearrangements with V and J called. Such tables lack part of the clones; where checked against another copy, unresolved V genes explain under half of the gap, and the rest is unexplained. The sample yields some 100,000 clones; 82% were counted once. Of the sample, roughly 6.2% is held by the ten largest clones. The source material was peripheral blood, sampled roughly eight months after starting pembrolizumab. The receptors come from an adult with mismatch repair-deficient cancer.

J is TRBJ2-1 and V is TRBV4-3; possible D gene TRBD2, 5 bases. Germline loops: CDR1 LGHNA, CDR2 YSLEER. V was shortened by 1 base and J by 9 bases, with 7 bases between the two germline ends. CDR3 length: 12 residues. The CDR3 spells CASSQVEGEQFF. The CDR3 region has the DNA TGCGCCAGCAGCCAAGTTGAGGGTGAGCAGTTCTTC.

The rearrangement uses TRBV19 and TRBJ1-4; no clear D. With 5 bases removed from V and 14 bases from J, the gap between germline ends came to 15 bases. The germline CDR1 and CDR2 sequences are LNHDA and SQIVND (reference sequence). The CDR3 sequence is 12 residues long. The chain's CDR3 is CASSQPQDRLFF. CDR3 bases: TGTGCCAGTAGTCAGCCCCAGGACCGGCTGTTTTTT.

This clone was found a few times. CDR3 coding DNA: TGTGCCAGCAGTTACCTGGGACCCTACAATGAGCAGTTCTTC. Translating it yields CASSYLGPYNEQFF. The rearrangement joins TRBV6-5 to TRBJ2-1; D is possibly TRBD1 or TRBD2 (5 bases each). This CDR3 region has 14 residues. V was cut by 2 bases and J by 2 bases, with 7 bases left in between. Germline V gives CDR1 MNHEY, CDR2 SVGAGI.

The rearrangement uses TRBV29-1 and TRBJ1-2; D ambiguous. Per germline, CDR1 SQVTM and CDR2 ANQGSEA. This CDR3 is built from 14 residues. Trimming left V 3 bases short and J 3 bases short, with 14 bases between. In DNA form, the CDR3 reads TGCAGCGTTGACCCCAGAAGCAACCACTATGGCTACACCTTC. It yields the protein CSVDPRSNHYGYTF.

This clone was recorded a few times. The gene calls are TRBV14 and TRBJ2-5; no definite D call. Germline values: CDR1 SGHDN, CDR2 FVKESK. Trimming took 6 bases from V and 0 from J, leaving 5 bases between them. The CDR3 extends over 12 amino acids. CDR3 DNA sequence: TGTGCCAGCAGACAGTACCAAGAGACCCAGTACTTC. Translation gives CASRQYQETQYF.

This clone was observed a few times. The chain has TRBV30 and TRBJ2-7; D is uncertain. Trimming shortened V by 0 bases and J by 5 bases, and 8 bases separated the two germline ends. This CDR3 spans 12 amino acids. CDR1 is GTSNPN and CDR2 is SVGIG in the germline V gene (reference sequence). CDR3 in amino acids: CAWSVGENEQYF. The CDR3 DNA is TGTGCCTGGAGTGTAGGTGAAAACGAGCAGTACTTC.

This CDR3 reads CASSLEGLAGAETQYF. CDR3 DNA sequence: TGTGCCAGCAGCTTAGAGGGTCTAGCGGGAGCCGAGACCCAGTACTTC. This chain uses TRBV11-3 with TRBJ2-5; 10 nucleotides match TRBD2. The CDR3 length is 16 residues. Germline CDR1 SGHNT, CDR2 YENEEA. The junction had 6 bases not matched to a gene; V was cut back by 0 bases and J by 5 bases.

The gene calls are TRBV28 and TRBJ1-2; no firm D call. Germline CDR1 reads MDHEN; CDR2 reads SYDVKM. The CDR3 has 13 amino acids. V was pared by 5 bases and J by 8 bases, with 15 bases between. CDR3 nucleotides: TGTGCCAGCAGTCCGCCCGATACGGGCGGCTACACCTTC. It codes for CASSPPDTGGYTF.

This clone was counted ten times or more. The chain uses TRBV19 and TRBJ2-1; 8 bases align to TRBD1. CDR1 LNHDA and CDR2 SQIVND come from the germline V gene (reference sequence). V was clipped by 6 bases and J by 3 bases; unmatched bases: 4. This CDR3 has 14 residues. The CDR3 protein is CASRRTGNYNEQFF. The CDR3, as DNA: TGTGCCAGTAGAAGGACAGGGAACTACAATGAGCAGTTCTTC.

This clone was observed a handful of times. This CDR3 is CASSTRDGEYEQYF. The CDR3 DNA is TGTGCCAGCAGTACCCGGGACGGAGAGTACGAGCAGTACTTC. J is TRBJ2-7 and V is TRBV6-1, with D tentatively TRBD1 or TRBD2 (5 bases each). V was trimmed by 5 bases and J by 4 bases, leaving 15 bases between them. Germline CDR1 and CDR2: MNHNS and SASEGT. The CDR3 has 14 amino acids.

J is TRBJ1-5 and V is TRBV19, with 9 bases identical to TRBD1. Germline CDR1 reads LNHDA; CDR2 reads SQIVND (reference sequence). Losses at the gene ends were 5 bases for V and 0 bases for J; bases not matched to a gene: 11. The CDR3 is 18 residues long. The CDR3 coding sequence is TGTGCCAGTAGTTTCAGTGGACAGGGGACCCTTAGCAATCAGCCCCAGCATTTT. This translates into CASSFSGQGTLSNQPQHF. Filled out from reference TRBV19 and TRBJ1-5, the complete variable domain reads DGGITQSPKYLFRKEGQNVTLSCEQNLNHDAMYWYRQDPGQGLRLIYYSQIVNDFQKGDIAEGYSVSREKKESFPLTVTSAQKNPTAFYLCASSFSGQGTLSNQPQHFGDGTRLSIL.

The V call is TRBV7-6, the J call TRBJ1-1; perhaps TRBD1 as D (5 bases). Per the germline V gene, CDR1 is SGHVS and CDR2 is FNYEAQ. V lost 6 bases, J lost 0 bases, and 8 bases lay in between. The CDR3 is 13 residues long. CDR3 sequence: CASRLGVNTEAFF. The DNA of the CDR3 is TGTGCCAGCAGACTAGGGGTGAACACTGAAGCTTTCTTT.

The chain carries TRBV9 and TRBJ2-2, with no clear D. The CDR3 totals 14 residues. V lost 4 bases and J 0 bases, leaving 7 bases between the germline ends. Germline loops: CDR1 SGDLS, CDR2 YYNGEE. The CDR3 spells CASSPSPNTGELFF. The CDR3 nucleotides read TGTGCCAGCAGCCCTAGTCCGAACACCGGGGAGCTGTTTTTT.

This clone was seen a single time. This sequence joins TRBV5-4 and TRBJ2-5; the D gene is possibly TRBD2 (5 bases). V gave up 0 bases and J gave up 0 bases, with 9 bases separating them. Germline assignment: CDR1 SGHNT and CDR2 YYREEE (reference sequence). The CDR3 totals 15 residues. DNA of the CDR3: TGTGCCAGCAGCTTGGGTAGGGAGTACCAAGAGACCCAGTACTTC. The encoded protein is CASSLGREYQETQYF.

The chain couples TRBV9 to TRBJ2-6; D gene ambiguous. The CDR3 consists of 16 residues. CDR1 SGDLS and CDR2 YYNGEE come from the germline V gene. The V end was cut by 1 base, the J end by 0 bases, with 8 bases between. The CDR3 sequence: CASSVMKDSGANVLTF. The CDR3 bases are TGTGCCAGCAGCGTAATGAAGGACTCTGGGGCCAACGTCCTGACTTTC.

This rearrangement joins TRBV4-2 to TRBJ1-4; 7 positions match TRBD1. Germline CDR1 LGHNA, CDR2 YNFKEQ. The CDR3 sequence is 15 residues long. The V segment lost 2 bases and the J segment 7 bases; nucleotides outside the gene matches: 7. CDR3 coding DNA: TGTGCCAGCAGCCAAATCGACAGGGTCCCTGAAAAACTGTTTTTT. This gives the protein CASSQIDRVPEKLFF.

CDR3 region: CASSVTTRGPSGANVLTF. CDR3 DNA: TGTGCCAGCAGCGTGACGACAAGGGGTCCTTCTGGGGCCAACGTCCTGACTTTC. The gene calls are TRBV9 and TRBJ2-6; D may be TRBD1 (5 bases). This CDR3 spans 18 amino acids. Trimming took 2 bases from V and 1 from J, leaving 16 bases between them. CDR1 SGDLS and CDR2 YYNGEE come from the germline V gene.

The J gene is TRBJ1-5, the V gene TRBV4-1; perhaps TRBD1 as D (6 bases). The CDR3 is 14 residues long. V was pared by 5 bases and J by 5 bases, with 13 bases between. CDR1 MGHRA and CDR2 YSYEKL come from the germline V gene. CDR3 protein: CASSTREGDQPQHF. CDR3 DNA sequence: TGCGCCAGCAGCACCCGGGAGGGGGATCAGCCCCAGCATTTT.

This sequence joins TRBV11-3 and TRBJ2-7, with a possible D match to TRBD2 (5 bases). The CDR3 loop spans 12 amino acids. Trimming shortened V by 1 base and J by 7 bases, and 8 bases separated the two germline ends. The germline V gene encodes CDR1 SGHNT and CDR2 YENEEA. CDR3: CASSLGGGEQYF. The CDR3 DNA reads as TGTGCCAGCAGCTTAGGTGGCGGGGAGCAGTACTTC. The whole variable domain, remainder taken from reference TRBV11-3 and TRBJ2-7, is EAGVVQSPRYKIIEKKQPVAFWCNPISGHNTLYWYLQNLGQGPELLIRYENEEAVDDSQLPKDRFSAERLKGVDSTLKIQPAELGDSAVYLCASSLGGGEQYFGPGTRLTVT.

This clone was detected only once. The rearrangement joins TRBV7-8 to TRBJ2-2; D gene unclear. Trimming cost V 2 bases and J 6 bases, with 7 bases left between them. CDR1 and CDR2 from the germline V gene are SGHVS and FQNEAQ. This CDR3 comprises 13 residues. CDR3 protein: CASSLSRSGELFF. CDR3 bases: TGTGCCAGCAGCTTATCCCGGTCCGGGGAGCTGTTTTTT.

The gene calls are TRBV28 and TRBJ1-5, with a weak D call TRBD1 (6 bases). Trimming took 7 bases from V and 4 from J, leaving 14 bases between them. Germline values: CDR1 MDHEN, CDR2 SYDVKM. The CDR3 runs to 14 residues. CDR3 sequence: CASKGGMENQPQHF. The CDR3 DNA reads TGTGCCAGCAAGGGGGGGATGGAAAATCAGCCCCAGCATTTT.

This clone was counted a few times. Germline is not matched at one junction end, which may reflect a read error. The chain is built from TRBV6-5 and TRBJ2-7, with 11 bases lining up with TRBD2. This CDR3 region has 13 residues. The germline CDR1 and CDR2 sequences are MNHEY and SVGAGI. The CDR3 here is CASRASGTSGSVF. CDR3 in DNA: TGTGCCAGCAGGGCCTCCGGGACTAGCGGCTCGGTATTC.

This chain joins TRBV9 and TRBJ2-2; maybe TRBD1 (6 bases). V lost 3 bases, J lost 5 bases, and 8 bases lay in between. The CDR3 runs 13 residues. Germline loops: CDR1 SGDLS, CDR2 YYNGEE. The CDR3 region is CASSGTVTGELFF. In DNA form, the CDR3 reads TGTGCCAGCAGCGGGACAGTTACCGGGGAGCTGTTTTTT.

V is TRBV9 and J is TRBJ2-3, with 8 bases aligning to TRBD2. The CDR3 totals 15 residues. Trimming cost V 2 bases and J 4 bases; bases outside gene matches: 6. CDR1 and CDR2 from the germline V gene are SGDLS and YYNGEE. CDR3 bases: TGTGCCAGCAGCGTTCGAGCGGGAGAGGCAGATACGCAGTATTTT. As protein: CASSVRAGEADTQYF.

The V gene is TRBV27, the J gene TRBJ2-1; 9 bases fit TRBD2. From germline, CDR1 is MNHEY and CDR2 SMNVEV (reference sequence). CDR3 length: 17 amino acids. Trimming cost V 2 bases and J 5 bases; bases outside gene matches: 10. CDR3 protein: CASSLRYAREGNNEQFF. DNA of the CDR3: TGTGCCAGCAGTTTAAGATACGCGCGGGAGGGAAACAATGAGCAGTTCTTC.

The chain combines TRBV7-3 with TRBJ2-3; a weak D match, TRBD1 (7 bases). Per the germline V gene, CDR1 is SGHTA and CDR2 is FQGTGA. There are 13 residues in the CDR3. V lost 5 bases and J 5 bases, leaving 11 bases between the germline ends. CDR3 in amino acids: CASSAQGGDTQYF. The DNA of the CDR3 is TGTGCCAGCAGCGCCCAGGGGGGAGATACGCAGTATTTT.

This clone has at least ten counts. This sequence joins TRBV14 and TRBJ1-2; perhaps TRBD1 as D (6 bases). V was clipped by 1 base and J by 8 bases, with 11 bases between them. In germline, CDR1 is SGHDN, CDR2 FVKESK. The CDR3 length is 13 residues. CDR3 sequence reads: CASSQVDSRGYTF. For the CDR3, the DNA is TGTGCCAGCAGCCAAGTGGACAGTCGGGGCTACACCTTC.

The chain has TRBV5-4 and TRBJ2-2; D might be TRBD1 (6 bases). Trimming pared 2 bases from V and 1 base from J, leaving 9 bases between. Germline V gene lookup returns CDR1 SGHNT and CDR2 YYREEE (reference sequence). The CDR3 loop spans 15 amino acids. The CDR3 DNA reads as TGTGCCAGCAGCTTTTCCAGGGGGAACACCGGGGAGCTGTTTTTT. Residues: CASSFSRGNTGELFF.

This clone occurred once. The chain is built from TRBV2 and TRBJ2-1; no reliable D call. Germline assignment: CDR1 SNHLY and CDR2 FYNNEI. This CDR3 has 11 residues. V was clipped by 4 bases and J by 12 bases, with 10 bases between them. DNA for the CDR3: TGTGCCAGCAGTGTAAGAGGAATGCAGTTCTTC. It yields the protein CASSVRGMQFF. Full variable domain (remainder filled in from reference TRBV2 and TRBJ2-1): EPEVTQTPSHQVTQMGQEVILRCVPISNHLYFYWYRQILGQKVEFLVSFYNNEISEKSEIFDDQFSVERPDGSNFTLKIRSTKLEDSAMYFCASSVRGMQFFGPGTRLTVL.

The chain links TRBV18 to TRBJ2-2; 9 bases fit TRBD2. Germline trimming cut 3 bases from V and 6 bases from J; bases unmatched to any gene: 5. Germline CDR1 reads KGHSH; CDR2 reads LQKENI. The CDR3 has 15 residues. CDR3 sequence: CASSPMGLASGELFF. CDR3 nucleotide sequence: TGTGCCAGCTCACCTATGGGACTAGCTTCCGGGGAGCTGTTTTTT.

This rearrangement joins TRBV9 to TRBJ2-1, with 7 bases lining up with TRBD2. The CDR3 has 17 residues. The germline CDR1 and CDR2 sequences are SGDLS and YYNGEE. The junction had 12 bases not matched to a gene; V was cut back by 0 bases and J by 6 bases. CDR3 region: CASSVASGRAPFNEQFF. The CDR3 nucleotides read TGTGCCAGCAGCGTAGCTTCAGGGAGGGCCCCGTTCAATGAGCAGTTCTTC.

The chain is built from TRBV7-9 and TRBJ2-6, with D unresolved. This CDR3 contains 13 residues. Trimming cost V 3 bases and J 3 bases, with 3 bases left between them. The germline V gene has CDR1 SEHNR and CDR2 FQNEAQ (reference sequence). Written as DNA, the CDR3 is TGTGCCAGCAGCTTCGGTGGGGCCAACGTCCTGACTTTC. Amino acids: CASSFGGANVLTF.